These 18 T cell receptor beta chains came from one sample sequenced in a study of T cells in Graves' hyperthyroidism and ophthalmopathy. RNA transcripts gave rise to amplified TCR beta CDR3 regions. The TCR CDR3 first-round RT-PCR relied on the HTBI primer set. From the multiplex PCR reads, TCRdb called clonotypes with MiXCR, one entry per CDR3 protein. This table has hundreds of thousands of distinct CDR3 sequences, 16% appearing once. The sequenced sample consisted of blood. The receptors were sampled from a young woman with Graves' hyperthyroidism.

V and J are TRBV19 and TRBJ1-5; D uncertain. The CDR3 loop spans 14 amino acids. The V and J ends lost 8 bases and 1 base respectively, with 12 bases between them. Germline CDR1 and CDR2: LNHDA and SQIVND (reference sequence). The CDR3 nucleotides read TGTGCCAGTCGGGAATGGGAAAGCAATCAGCCCCAGCATTTT. It codes for CASREWESNQPQHF.

Comment on this clonotype: The junction differs from germline at one of its ends, possibly a read error. J is TRBJ2-2 and V is TRBV7-3; 11 nucleotides line up with TRBD1. This CDR3 region has 15 residues. CDR1 and CDR2 (germline): SGHTA, FQGTGA. CDR3 sequence reads: CASSQGQGATGEPFF. The CDR3 DNA sequence: TGTGCCAGCAGCCAAGGACAGGGGGCGACCGGGGAGCCGTTTTTT.

The chain employs TRBV7-8 and TRBJ2-7, with D hard to call. The V end was cut by 4 bases, the J end by 0 bases, with 10 bases between. The CDR3 contains 14 residues. Germline CDR1 SGHVS, CDR2 FQNEAQ. The CDR3, as DNA: TGTGCCAGCAGCTCCAAGACATTCTCCTACGAGCAGTACTTC. It encodes CASSSKTFSYEQYF.

With respect to this clonotype: This clone may be a read error of a much larger clone one base away. V and J are TRBV28 and TRBJ1-2; possibly TRBD1 for D (6 bases). The CDR3 has 13 residues. V lost 3 bases and J 4 bases, leaving 9 bases between the germline ends. The germline gives CDR1 MDHEN, CDR2 SYDVKM. DNA of the CDR3: TGTGCCAGCAGTTTTATACAGGGCTATGGCTACACCTTC. This translates into CASSFIQGYGYTF.

The chain uses TRBV7-3 and TRBJ1-2, with D tentatively TRBD1 (5 bases). This CDR3 comprises 15 residues. Trimming removed 5 bases from V and 2 bases from J, with 15 bases in between. CDR1 SGHTA and CDR2 FQGTGA come from the germline V gene. CDR3: CASSEAGFVNYGYTF. In DNA, the CDR3 is TGTGCCAGCAGCGAAGCAGGGTTTGTGAACTATGGCTACACCTTC. Combining the CDR3 with reference TRBV7-3 and TRBJ1-2 gives the whole variable domain GAGVSQTPSNKVTEKGKYVELRCDPISGHTALYWYRQSLGQGPEFLIYFQGTGAADDSGLPNDRFFAVRPEGSVSTLKIQRTERGDSAVYLCASSEAGFVNYGYTFGSGTRLTVV.

This clonotype was counted at least ten times. The chain has TRBV20-1 and TRBJ1-1, with D hard to call. The V gene's germline CDR1 is DFQATT and CDR2 SNEGSKA (reference sequence). V lost 5 bases and J lost 0, with 13 bases in between. The CDR3 is made up of 14 amino acids. CDR3 amino acids: CSAPTRALNTEAFF. The CDR3, as DNA: TGCAGTGCTCCCACGCGGGCCCTGAACACTGAAGCTTTCTTT.

This clonotype showed up just a few times. This chain links TRBV20-1 with TRBJ2-7, with TRBD2 matching 10 bases. V dropped 1 base and J dropped 3; count of bases not matched to a gene: 9. Germline CDR1 DFQATT, CDR2 SNEGSKA (reference sequence). The CDR3 is 16 amino acids. In nucleotides, the CDR3 is TGCAGTGCTAGAGCCCGACTAGCGGGCCCGATCTACGAGCAGTACTTC. Translated, it gives CSARARLAGPIYEQYF.

Many counts were recorded for this clonotype. The CDR3 protein is CASSGRAGETQYF. The CDR3 region has the DNA TGTGCCAGCAGTGGACGGGCCGGAGAGACCCAGTACTTC. The J gene is TRBJ2-5, the V gene TRBV28; D gene unclear. The CDR3 contains 13 residues. V shed 5 bases and J shed 4 bases, with 11 bases lying between them. Germline V CDR1 and CDR2: MDHEN, SYDVKM. Looking up the rest from reference TRBV28 and TRBJ2-5 gives the full variable domain: DVKVTQSSRYLVKRTGEKVFLECVQDMDHENMFWYRQDPGLGLRLIYFSYDVKMKEKGDIPEGYSVSREKKERFSLILESASTNQTSMYLCASSGRAGETQYFGPGTRLLVL.

This clonotype appeared a few times. J is TRBJ2-2 and V is TRBV12-3 or TRBV12-4, with a weak D call TRBD1 (5 bases). The CDR3 loop spans 14 amino acids. Trimming removed 8 bases from V and 0 bases from J, with 10 bases in between. CDR3 nucleotides: TGTGCCAGCTTAGGCAGGGCGAACACCGGGGAGCTGTTTTTT. Residues: CASLGRANTGELFF.

This clonotype was picked up many times. The chain has TRBV29-1 and TRBJ2-5; possibly TRBD2 for D (5 bases). CDR1 SQVTM and CDR2 ANQGSEA come from the germline V gene. This CDR3 contains 12 residues. Trimming removed 4 bases from V and 3 bases from J, with 9 bases in between. CDR3 nucleotides: TGCAGCGTTGTTTCGCGGGAAGAGACCCAGTACTTC. It is translated as CSVVSREETQYF.

This clonotype was observed a handful of times. The gene calls are TRBV11-2 and TRBJ1-4; possible D gene TRBD1, 6 bases. Germline V gene lookup returns CDR1 SGHAT and CDR2 FQNNGV. The CDR3 extends over 17 amino acids. Trimming pared 0 bases from V and 3 bases from J, leaving 14 bases between. The CDR3 here is CASSLESRGESNEKLFF. The CDR3 DNA reads as TGTGCCAGCAGCTTAGAAAGCAGGGGTGAATCTAATGAAAAACTGTTTTTT.

This clonotype appeared many times. The V call is TRBV29-1, the J call TRBJ1-2, with TRBD1 identical over 7 bases. This CDR3 is built from 13 residues. With V trimmed by 7 bases and J by 1 base, 6 bases remained unmatched. The germline gives CDR1 SQVTM, CDR2 ANQGSEA. CDR3 sequence reads: CSAGTEFNYGYTF. The CDR3 nucleotides read TGCAGCGCCGGGACAGAGTTTAACTATGGCTACACCTTC.

The rearrangement uses TRBV20-1 and TRBJ2-5; 9 bases map to TRBD2. CDR1 is DFQATT, CDR2 SNEGSKA, per germline (reference sequence). V shed 3 bases, J shed 2 bases, and the junction held 10 bases outside the gene matches. The CDR3 is made up of 16 amino acids. This CDR3 reads CSASPWSGGSQETQYF. Here the CDR3 DNA reads TGCAGTGCTAGCCCGTGGAGCGGGGGGTCACAAGAGACCCAGTACTTC.

V usage is TRBV5-1 and J usage is TRBJ2-2, with a possible D match to TRBD2 (6 bases). Per germline, CDR1 SGHRS and CDR2 YFSETQ. This CDR3 is 16 amino acids long. V lost 0 bases and J lost 6, with 15 bases in between. CDR3 region: CASSLGLVTRPGELFF. The CDR3 DNA reads TGCGCCAGCAGCTTGGGACTAGTTACAAGGCCCGGGGAGCTGTTTTTT.

This clonotype was seen a handful of times. The rearrangement links TRBV25-1 to TRBJ2-7; TRBD1 might be the D (6 bases). The CDR3 loop spans 17 amino acids. Germline CDR1 and CDR2: MGHDK and SYGVNS. CDR3 region: CAPTLSGAGVIGYEQYF. In DNA, the CDR3 is TGTGCTCCAACTTTATCTGGGGCAGGGGTTATCGGGTACGAGCAGTACTTC.

The chain is built from TRBV29-1 and TRBJ1-3; D unclear. The CDR3 extends over 13 amino acids. Germline CDR1 reads SQVTM; CDR2 reads ANQGSEA. Trimming stripped 5 bases from V and 0 bases from J, with 8 bases between. Here the CDR3 DNA reads TGCAGCGTTTCCGGGAGCTCTGGAAACACCATATATTTT. Its protein is CSVSGSSGNTIYF. The whole variable domain, remainder taken from reference TRBV29-1 and TRBJ1-3, is SAVISQKPSRDICQRGTSLTIQCQVDSQVTMMFWYRQQPGQSLTLIATANQGSEATYESGFVIDKFPISRPNLTFSTLTVSNMSPEDSSIYLCSVSGSSGNTIYFGEGSWLTVV.

This clonotype has only a few counts. The chain is built from TRBV20-1 and TRBJ2-1; no reliable D call. Per germline, CDR1 DFQATT and CDR2 SNEGSKA (reference sequence). Trimming shortened V by 0 bases and J by 4 bases, and 4 bases separated the two germline ends. This CDR3 spans 12 amino acids. The CDR3 DNA reads TGCAGTGCTAGAGAATATTACAATGAGCAGTTCTTC. It translates to CSAREYYNEQFF.

There are many counts of this clonotype. This chain uses TRBV6-1 with TRBJ2-1, with 9 bases fitting TRBD2. V was pared by 2 bases and J by 1 base, with 12 bases of the junction left unmatched. The CDR3 has 19 residues. Germline loops: CDR1 MNHNS, CDR2 SASEGT. This CDR3 reads CASSELGLATTVSYNEQFF. As DNA, the CDR3 is TGTGCCAGCAGTGAATTAGGACTAGCGACTACCGTATCCTACAATGAGCAGTTCTTC.